This TCR beta chain came from a study of blood T cell repertoires in COVID-19. Background on the study: Material from acute and convalescent COVID-19 was sourced from the United States, Italy and Spain. The cDNA or gDNA used as material had been derived from T cells, B-cell-depleted T cells, or PBMCs.

Clones were read by immunoSEQ multiplex PCR, and TCRdb kept only the in-frame ones, dropping some. The table records hundreds of thousands of clones, 89% of them present only once. Participants were aged roughly 18 to 90 years, lived in around 25 US areas, and enrolled virtually. The CDR3 runs 13 residues. J lost 5 bases, V lost 3 bases, and 7 bases had no gene match. Germline values: CDR1 DFQATT, CDR2 SNEGSKA (reference sequence). The TCR sequence derives from a woman aged 25 to 39 who had recovered from COVID-19. The rearrangement links TRBV20-1 to TRBJ2-7; 7 bases line up with TRBD1. What was sequenced was PBMCs or T cells enriched from blood (not recorded which). CDR3 protein: CSASDRATNEQYF. For the CDR3, the DNA is TGCAGTGCTAGTGACAGGGCTACCAACGAGCAGTACTTC.